The present entry profiles one TCR beta chain with its context. Antigen: not known. This entry belongs to a study of persistence of HIV-infected CD4 T cells. Sequencing used immunoSEQ version 4 in survey mode. Profiled with immunoSEQ multiplex PCR; TCRdb holds only in-frame clones, not every one. This table holds about 51,000 clones, more than 80% found once. Cells were stimulated nonspecifically with anti-CD3/anti-CD28 magnetic beads. CD4+ T cells upregulating both CD40 ligand and CD69 were sorted as responding cells. Anti-CD28/CD49d costimulation, CD40-blocking antibody and enfuvirtide were given to CD8-depleted PBMCs for 18 hours. Sequences were derived from CD4+ T cells sorted from PBMCs after roughly 18-hour stimulation, sampled from a patient who received antiretroviral therapy. This clonotype was obtained from an adult woman with HIV who was CMV-seropositive.

In nucleotides, the CDR3 is TGTGCCAGCAGAAGGACAGCCTATGGCTACACCTTC. Translation gives CASRRTAYGYTF. The V and J genes are TRBV12-3 or TRBV12-4 and TRBJ1-2; perhaps TRBD1 as D (6 bases). The V gene lost 6 bases and the J gene lost 4 bases, with 9 bases spanning the gap. The CDR3 is 12 residues long.